One sample yielded the 10 T cell receptor beta chains listed below, sequenced in a study of cytomegalovirus exposure and HLA in healthy donors. 60 Vbeta and 13 Jbeta primers were used in PCR. This table comes from immunoSEQ multiplex PCR, and its TCRdb copy is limited to in-frame clones, with some not included. Of a few hundred thousand clones in the sample, almost 85% were seen once. The sequencing sample was made of PBMCs. The receptors derive from a woman aged 40 to 50 in good health and CMV-seropositive.

This clone was counted once. V gene TRBV29-1 combines with J gene TRBJ2-7; 9 bases line up with TRBD2. Germline CDR1 SQVTM, CDR2 ANQGSEA. V lost 6 bases to trimming and J lost 1 base; unmatched junction nucleotides: 7. The length of the CDR3 is 14 residues. The CDR3: CSVEESGGSYEQYF. In DNA, the CDR3 is TGCAGCGTGGAGGAAAGCGGGGGGTCCTACGAGCAGTACTTC.

In its sample, this clone was seen once. This rearrangement joins TRBV6-4 to TRBJ1-4, with TRBD1 identical over 7 bases. The CDR3 covers 15 residues. Germline V gives CDR1 MRHNA, CDR2 SNTAGT. The ends lost 6 bases at V and 5 bases at J; junction bases unmatched: 9. CDR3 in amino acids: CASRGLDRENEKLFF. DNA of the CDR3: TGTGCCAGCAGGGGACTAGACAGGGAGAATGAAAAACTGTTTTTT.

This chain links TRBV15 with TRBJ1-1, with 7 nucleotides matching TRBD1. This CDR3 is built from 19 residues. CDR1 and CDR2 (germline): LNHNV, YYDKDF (reference sequence). V was pared by 0 bases and J by 1 base, with 14 bases of the junction left unmatched. The CDR3 here is CATSRDYRLGQFQNTEAFF. CDR3 DNA sequence: TGTGCCACCAGCAGAGATTATCGTTTGGGACAGTTCCAGAACACTGAAGCTTTCTTT.

The chain links TRBV10-3 to TRBJ1-3; the match to TRBD1 covers 7 bases. CDR3 length: 18 residues. CDR1 is ENHRY, CDR2 SYGVKD, per germline. V trimming: 6 bases; J trimming: 0 bases; junction bases outside the gene matches: 14. CDR3 residues: CAIRGQIADVPSGNTIYF. CDR3 in DNA: TGTGCCATCAGGGGACAGATTGCGGATGTCCCCTCTGGAAACACCATATATTTT.

The J gene is TRBJ2-2, the V gene TRBV19; D perhaps matches TRBD2 (6 bases). The germline gives CDR1 LNHDA, CDR2 SQIVND (reference sequence). Trimming pared 5 bases from V and 6 bases from J, leaving 13 bases between. The CDR3 runs to 14 residues. The CDR3 sequence: CASSLLSGAGELFF. CDR3 in DNA: TGTGCCAGTAGTCTCCTTTCGGGGGCCGGGGAGCTGTTTTTT.

The chain carries TRBV9 and TRBJ2-7; 12 nucleotides match TRBD1. CDR3 length: 18 residues. V was clipped by 4 bases and J by 7 bases; unmatched bases: 18. The germline CDR1 and CDR2 sequences are SGDLS and YYNGEE. The DNA of the CDR3 is TGTGCCAGCAGCCCCCACGGGACAGGGGGCATCAGCCGGGGGGAGCAGTACTTC. It encodes CASSPHGTGGISRGEQYF.

The table lists this clone with a few counts. V and J are TRBV5-4 and TRBJ1-2; D perhaps matches TRBD1 (6 bases). This CDR3 has 15 residues. The ends were cut back, 3 bases at V and 8 bases at J, with 20 bases in the middle. Germline CDR1 and CDR2: SGHNT and YYREEE (reference sequence). The CDR3, as DNA: TGTGCCAGCAGCTCTACGGGACAACCGTTGGACGGCTACACCTTC. It specifies CASSSTGQPLDGYTF. The variable domain in full, completed from reference TRBV5-4 and TRBJ1-2, reads ETGVTQSPTHLIKTRGQQVTLRCSSQSGHNTVSWYQQALGQGPQFIFQYYREEENGRGNFPPRFSGLQFPNYSSELNVNALELDDSALYLCASSSTGQPLDGYTFGSGTRLTVV.

CDR3 region: CASTPPEAGYHEQYF. The CDR3 coding sequence is TGTGCCAGCACCCCCCCCGAAGCGGGATATCACGAGCAGTACTTC. V is TRBV28 and J is TRBJ2-7; 7 nucleotides align to TRBD2. The CDR3 runs to 15 residues. Germline V gives CDR1 MDHEN, CDR2 SYDVKM. Unmatched junction bases numbered 14, after V lost 7 bases and J lost 5 bases.

The chain uses TRBV14 and TRBJ2-7, with D perhaps matching TRBD2 (6 bases). The CDR3 runs to 14 residues. Germline V CDR1 and CDR2: SGHDN, FVKESK. Deletions cut 4 bases from V and 5 bases from J, with 15 bases between. The CDR3 loop reads CASSRPGLSHEQYF. DNA for the CDR3: TGTGCCAGCAGCCGTCCGGGACTCTCTCACGAGCAGTACTTC.

The chain combines TRBV18 with TRBJ2-1; TRBD2 matches at 13 bases. This CDR3 contains 16 residues. Trimming took 0 bases from V and 10 from J; bases not matched to a gene: 6. CDR1 and CDR2 (germline): KGHSH, LQKENI. The DNA for the CDR3 is TGTGCCAGCTCACCACCCTGGACTAGCGGGAGAAAAGAGCAGTTCTTC. This translates into CASSPPWTSGRKEQFF.